This entry lists 7 T cell receptor beta chains sequenced from one sample in a study of CD8+ T cells in alopecia areata. cDNA serving as the sequencing template came from extracted, reverse transcribed RNA. The data were produced by immunoSEQ multiplex PCR, yet TCRdb's version contains in-frame clones alone and is incomplete. This table holds around 180,000 clones, roughly 66% found once. Noted treatment: oral pan-JAK inhibitor, 5-10 mg twice daily. The starting material was CD4+ T cells sorted from blood, obtained at week 24, from a patient treated with tofacitinib. The receptors were sampled from a human donor with alopecia areata.

The chain links TRBV29-1 to TRBJ1-2; 9 bases map to TRBD1. The CDR3 sequence is 15 residues long. Germline CDR1 SQVTM, CDR2 ANQGSEA. Losses at the gene ends were 0 bases for V and 7 bases for J; bases not matched to a gene: 9. Written as DNA, the CDR3 is TGCAGCGTTGAAGATCACGGACAGGGGCATAGTGGCTACACCTTC. Translation gives CSVEDHGQGHSGYTF. Based on the CDR3 plus reference TRBV29-1 and TRBJ1-2, the full variable domain is SAVISQKPSRDICQRGTSLTIQCQVDSQVTMMFWYRQQPGQSLTLIATANQGSEATYESGFVIDKFPISRPNLTFSTLTVSNMSPEDSSIYLCSVEDHGQGHSGYTFGSGTRLTVV.

V and J are TRBV5-4 and TRBJ2-1; 9 bases line up with TRBD2. Losses at the gene ends were 6 bases for V and 3 bases for J; bases not matched to a gene: 4. Germline values: CDR1 SGHNT, CDR2 YYREEE (reference sequence). This CDR3 has 14 amino acids. The CDR3 bases are TGTGCCAGCACATTAGCGGGGGTCTACAATGAGCAGTTCTTC. Translated: CASTLAGVYNEQFF. The full variable domain, rest sourced from reference TRBV5-4 and TRBJ2-1, is ETGVTQSPTHLIKTRGQQVTLRCSSQSGHNTVSWYQQALGQGPQFIFQYYREEENGRGNFPPRFSGLQFPNYSSELNVNALELDDSALYLCASTLAGVYNEQFFGPGTRLTVL.

The count of this clone is one. J is TRBJ1-5 and V is TRBV30; 7 positions match TRBD1. Losses at the gene ends were 2 bases for V and 4 bases for J; bases not matched to a gene: 8. From germline, CDR1 is GTSNPN and CDR2 SVGIG (reference sequence). CDR3 length: 15 amino acids. The CDR3 DNA follows: TGTGCCTGGAGTCAAACAGGGGATGGGAATCAGCCCCAGCATTTT. Translating it yields CAWSQTGDGNQPQHF.

This chain connects TRBV29-1 to TRBJ2-7, with D perhaps being TRBD1 or TRBD2 (5 bases each). The germline V gene has CDR1 SQVTM and CDR2 ANQGSEA. V lost 0 bases and J lost 5, with 14 bases in between. The CDR3 sequence is 14 residues long. CDR3 amino acids: CSVEDRGVGDEQYF. CDR3 nucleotides: TGCAGCGTTGAAGATCGAGGGGTCGGGGACGAGCAGTACTTC.

The V and J genes are TRBV4-3 and TRBJ1-4; possibly TRBD1 for D (5 bases). Germline CDR1 and CDR2: LGHNA and YSLEER. V lost 0 bases to trimming and J lost 6 bases, with 11 bases between them. There are 15 residues in the CDR3. CDR3 nucleotide sequence: TGCGCCAGCAGCCAAGATCGGGGGGAGGATGAAAAACTGTTTTTT. It translates to CASSQDRGEDEKLFF.

The chain uses TRBV29-1 and TRBJ2-5; maybe TRBD1 (6 bases). With 4 bases removed from V and 3 bases from J, the gap between germline ends came to 9 bases. Germline CDR1 SQVTM, CDR2 ANQGSEA. CDR3 length: 12 amino acids. The CDR3 sequence is CSVVRTEETQYF. DNA for the CDR3: TGCAGCGTTGTCCGGACAGAAGAGACCCAGTACTTC. The full variable domain, with the rest looked up from reference TRBV29-1 and TRBJ2-5, is SAVISQKPSRDICQRGTSLTIQCQVDSQVTMMFWYRQQPGQSLTLIATANQGSEATYESGFVIDKFPISRPNLTFSTLTVSNMSPEDSSIYLCSVVRTEETQYFGPGTRLLVL.

This chain links TRBV11-1 with TRBJ1-6; D perhaps matches TRBD1 (6 bases). The length of the CDR3 is 14 residues. V dropped 5 bases and J dropped 8 bases, with 13 bases sitting between them. Germline values: CDR1 SGHAT, CDR2 FQDESV (reference sequence). CDR3 nucleotide sequence: TGTGCCAGCAGCGTCACAGGGAACGATTCACCCCTCCACTTT. The encoded protein is CASSVTGNDSPLHF.